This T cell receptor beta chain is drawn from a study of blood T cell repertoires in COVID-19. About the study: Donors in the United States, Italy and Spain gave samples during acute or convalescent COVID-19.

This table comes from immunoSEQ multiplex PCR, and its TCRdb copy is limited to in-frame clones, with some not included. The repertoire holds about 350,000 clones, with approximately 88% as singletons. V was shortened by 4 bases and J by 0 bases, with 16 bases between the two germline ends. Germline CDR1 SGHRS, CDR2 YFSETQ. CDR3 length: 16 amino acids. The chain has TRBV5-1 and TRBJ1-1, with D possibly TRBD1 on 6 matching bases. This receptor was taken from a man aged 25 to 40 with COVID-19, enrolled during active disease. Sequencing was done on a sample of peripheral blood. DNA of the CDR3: TGCGCCAGCAGCGCATCACCGGGACAATTGAACACTGAAGCTTTCTTT. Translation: CASSASPGQLNTEAFF.